This entry lists 22 T cell receptor beta chains sequenced from one sample in a study of T cells in Graves' hyperthyroidism and ophthalmopathy. Amplified TCR beta CDR3 regions came from RNA transcripts. The HTBI set primed first-round TCR CDR3 RT-PCR. TCRdb analysed the multiplex PCR reads with MiXCR anew, one entry per CDR3 protein. The table lists around 720,000 distinct CDR3 sequences, approximately 40% of them singletons. Sequencing was done on a sample of blood. The receptors shown here come from a woman aged 40 to 50 with Graves' hyperthyroidism.

The table lists this clonotype with a few counts. The chain uses TRBV5-4 and TRBJ1-2; D is unresolved. The length of the CDR3 is 14 residues. Germline CDR1 reads SGHNT; CDR2 reads YYREEE (reference sequence). Trimming left V 5 bases short and J 8 bases short, with 19 bases between. The DNA for the CDR3 is TGTGCCAGCAGTTTACCGGACTCGGCGGTCGGCTACACCTTC. Residues: CASSLPDSAVGYTF.

The chain uses TRBV6-4 and TRBJ2-7; 11 nucleotides align to TRBD2. TRBJ2-1 explains the end of the DNA better; the J call may be wrong. Germline loops: CDR1 MRHNA, CDR2 SNTAGT. This CDR3 is built from 15 residues. The CDR3 sequence: CASSDRGLADNEQFF. CDR3 bases: TGTGCCAGCAGTGACAGGGGACTAGCGGACAATGAGCAGTTCTTC.

Here the CDR3 reads CASSDTSGGAGETQYF. The DNA for the CDR3 is TGTGCCAGCAGCGATACTAGCGGGGGGGCCGGAGAGACCCAGTACTTC. This rearrangement joins TRBV13 to TRBJ2-5, with 13 bases aligning to TRBD2. The CDR3 loop spans 16 amino acids. Looked up from germline, CDR1 is PRHDT and CDR2 is FYEKMQ (reference sequence). Trimming cost V 5 bases and J 4 bases; bases outside gene matches: 7. The whole variable domain, filled in from reference TRBV13 and TRBJ2-5, reads AAGVIQSPRHLIKEKRETATLKCYPIPRHDTVYWYQQGPGQDPQFLISFYEKMQSDKGSIPDRFSAQQFSDYHSELNMSSLELGDSALYFCASSDTSGGAGETQYFGPGTRLLVL.

The chain joins TRBV20-1 to TRBJ2-7; D remains ambiguous. Germline CDR1 and CDR2: DFQATT and SNEGSKA (reference sequence). This CDR3 is built from 13 residues. V lost 1 base to trimming and J lost 4 bases, with 11 bases between them. The CDR3 loop is CSARGTASYEQYF. CDR3 in DNA: TGCAGTGCTAGAGGTACAGCCTCTTACGAGCAGTACTTC.

Remarks on this clonotype: A read error may explain this, as a much larger clone is one base away. The V call is TRBV12-3 or TRBV12-4, the J call TRBJ1-6, with 8 bases aligning to TRBD1. The CDR3 is 15 amino acids. The CDR3 is CASSAYDRGGSPFHF. Written as DNA, the CDR3 is TGTGCCAGCAGTGCGTACGACAGGGGCGGTTCACCCTTCCACTTT.

The chain carries TRBV6-5 and TRBJ1-2; 7 bases align to TRBD1. Germline values: CDR1 MNHEY, CDR2 SVGAGI. The V and J ends lost 7 bases and 8 bases, in that order; junction bases with no gene match: 7. CDR3 length: 12 residues. CDR3 region: CASTPTGYGYTF. The DNA for the CDR3 is TGTGCCAGCACCCCGACAGGGTACGGCTACACCTTC.

This clonotype occurred a few times. The chain is built from TRBV20-1 and TRBJ1-4; D gene ambiguous. This CDR3 is built from 12 residues. Germline V gives CDR1 DFQATT, CDR2 SNEGSKA (reference sequence). CDR3 sequence: CTLSGLNEKLFF. The CDR3 DNA reads as TGCACCCTCTCGGGCCTTAATGAAAAACTGTTTTTT.

This clonotype turned up a few times. This chain uses TRBV20-1 with TRBJ1-6; D is undetermined. The CDR3 loop spans 17 amino acids. Germline CDR1 DFQATT, CDR2 SNEGSKA (reference sequence). V lost 0 bases and J lost 7, with 19 bases in between. CDR3 nucleotide sequence: TGCAGTGCTAGAGATCTTCGGGAGTCAATATGGAATTCACCCCTCCACTTT. It is translated as CSARDLRESIWNSPLHF.

The V call is TRBV29-1, the J call TRBJ2-6; D unclear. Germline V gives CDR1 SQVTM, CDR2 ANQGSEA. The CDR3 is 15 residues long. Trimming stripped 4 bases from V and 4 bases from J, with 14 bases between. The CDR3 region has the DNA TGCAGCGTTGCAGAGAGTCTGTCCGGGGCCAACGTCCTGACTTTC. It specifies CSVAESLSGANVLTF.

As for this clonotype: Possible read error: a much larger clone is one base away. This likely comes from a read error, as the CDR3 has no conserved phenylalanine or tryptophan at its end. The V call is TRBV6-6, the J call TRBJ1-1; no reliable D call. In germline, CDR1 is MNHNY, CDR2 SVGAGI (reference sequence). CDR3 size: 13 residues. The germline V and J ends were trimmed by 6 bases and 1 base, with 9 bases remaining between them. The CDR3 loop is CASSFPPNTEAFL. The CDR3 bases are TGTGCCAGCAGCTTCCCCCCGAACACTGAAGCTTTCCTT.

The chain uses TRBV24-1 and TRBJ1-5; D is possibly TRBD1 (6 bases). V was pared by 5 bases and J by 0 bases, with 7 bases between. The CDR3 has 14 residues. CDR1 is KGHDR and CDR2 is SFDVKD in the germline V gene. The CDR3 protein is CATSAGDSNQPQHF. As DNA, the CDR3 is TGTGCCACCAGTGCAGGGGATAGCAATCAGCCCCAGCATTTT.

This clonotype was detected ten times or more. The chain carries TRBV4-2 and TRBJ1-2, with TRBD1 as a possible D gene (6 bases). V dropped 0 bases and J dropped 1 base, with 9 bases sitting between them. The CDR3 contains 15 residues. CDR1 LGHNA and CDR2 YNFKEQ come from the germline V gene. The CDR3 loop reads CASSQEAGVNYGYTF. The CDR3 nucleotides are TGTGCCAGCAGCCAAGAGGCAGGGGTTAACTATGGCTACACCTTC.

The genes are TRBV19 and TRBJ2-5; 11 nucleotides match TRBD2. Germline values: CDR1 LNHDA, CDR2 SQIVND (reference sequence). J gave up 5 bases and V 3 bases, and 8 bases lay outside the gene matches. The CDR3 extends over 16 amino acids. The CDR3 spells CASSIGLAGGLETQYF. CDR3 bases: TGTGCCAGTAGTATCGGCCTAGCGGGGGGCCTGGAGACCCAGTACTTC.

The rearrangement joins TRBV6-5 to TRBJ1-3, with unresolved D. Germline-derived CDR1 and CDR2 are MNHEY and SVGAGI. V was clipped by 2 bases and J by 4 bases, with 21 bases between them. The CDR3 is 18 residues long. CDR3 sequence (DNA): TGTGCCAGCAGTTACGACCCAACGATGGGAACTCGCGGAAACACCATATATTTT. It yields the protein CASSYDPTMGTRGNTIYF.

The V and J genes are TRBV20-1 and TRBJ2-5; 9 nucleotides line up with TRBD2. This CDR3 comprises 16 residues. With 5 bases clipped from V and 3 bases from J, the junction kept 13 bases outside the gene matches. The germline CDR1 and CDR2 sequences are DFQATT and SNEGSKA (reference sequence). The CDR3 coding sequence is TGCAGTGCTCCCCTACAGGGGCTAGCGGGGAAAGAGACCCAGTACTTC. It is translated as CSAPLQGLAGKETQYF.

This clonotype was recorded at least ten times. The chain has TRBV20-1 and TRBJ2-7, with 7 bases matching TRBD1. Trimming removed 1 base from V and 2 bases from J; junction bases left unmatched: 5. The CDR3 has 14 amino acids. Germline V gene sequence: CDR1 DFQATT, CDR2 SNEGSKA (reference sequence). The DNA of the CDR3 is TGCAGTGCTAGAGCCGTGACAGGGACCTACGAGCAGTACTTC. Translation: CSARAVTGTYEQYF.

This rearrangement joins TRBV6-2 or TRBV6-3 to TRBJ1-1, with unresolved D. V was shortened by 4 bases and J by 5 bases, with 8 bases between the two germline ends. Germline values: CDR1 MNHEY, CDR2 SVGEGT. CDR3 size: 12 residues. CDR3 sequence: CASSLDVTEAFF. CDR3 in DNA: TGTGCCAGCAGTTTGGATGTTACTGAAGCTTTCTTT.

This clonotype was recorded many times. This chain joins TRBV24-1 and TRBJ1-3; D is possibly TRBD1 (6 bases). Germline V lookup: CDR1 KGHDR, CDR2 SFDVKD. V was clipped by 11 bases and J by 0 bases, with 16 bases between them. The CDR3 sequence is 15 residues long. In nucleotides, the CDR3 is TGTGCCATCGCACAGGGATCCCCCTCTGGAAACACCATATATTTT. It yields the protein CAIAQGSPSGNTIYF.

This clonotype was seen many times. The gene calls are TRBV7-2 and TRBJ1-6; the D gene is possibly TRBD1 (5 bases). The V end lost 4 bases, the J end lost 10 bases, and 17 bases lay between the germline ends. Per the germline V gene, CDR1 is SGHTA and CDR2 is FQGNSA. The CDR3 runs to 15 residues. The CDR3 sequence: CASSSGYRSQSPLHF. DNA of the CDR3: TGTGCCAGCAGCTCAGGTTACAGGAGTCAATCACCCCTCCACTTT.

A remark on this clonotype: A single base separates this from a much larger clone, so it may be a read error. Written as DNA, the CDR3 is TGTGCCATCAGTTACCAAAGCAATAATTCACCCCTCCACTTT. Its protein is CAISYQSNNSPLHF. The chain uses TRBV10-3 and TRBJ1-6; the D is unclear. The CDR3 is 14 amino acids. CDR1 and CDR2 from the germline V gene are ENHRY and SYGVKD. The V gene lost 5 bases and the J gene lost 5 bases, with 10 bases spanning the gap.

This clonotype was counted a single time. One base away lies a much larger clone, so this may be a sequencing read error. The chain recombines TRBV10-3 with TRBJ2-2; 8 nucleotides line up with TRBD2. The CDR3 sequence is 14 residues long. Germline loops: CDR1 ENHRY, CDR2 SYGVKD. The CDR3 here is CASSCLAGTGELFF. The CDR3 DNA sequence: TGTGCCAGCAGTTGTCTAGCGGGCACCGGGGAGCTGTTTTTT.

Concerning this clonotype: Given the absence of the conserved phenylalanine or tryptophan at the CDR3 end, a read error is likely. The chain combines TRBV7-2 with TRBJ1-6, with D hard to call. This CDR3 has 12 amino acids. CDR1 is SGHTA, CDR2 FQGNSA, per germline. The CDR3 DNA follows: TGCGCCAGCAGCCAAGTAAATTCACCCCTCCACCTT. Translation: CASSQVNSPLHL.